This entry lists 31 T cell receptor beta chains sequenced from one sample in a study of blood T cell repertoires in COVID-19. Profiling relied on immunoSEQ multiplex PCR, and the TCRdb table lists in-frame clones only, not all of them. There are 300,000 or so clones in the sample; over 80% occur only once, and approximately 1.5% lies in the top ten. The specimen was peripheral blood. Receptors were obtained from a woman between 40 and 50 years old who had recovered from COVID-19.

The chain links TRBV3-1 (or the pseudogene TRBV3-2) to TRBJ2-2; TRBD1 matches 7 bases. V dropped 0 bases and J dropped 1; count of bases not matched to a gene: 8. The CDR3 length is 18 residues. Germline CDR1 reads LGHDT; CDR2 reads YNNKEL (reference sequence). DNA of the CDR3: TGTGCCAGCAGCCAAGATAACCGGCAGGGGGAGAACACCGGGGAGCTGTTTTTT. Amino acids: CASSQDNRQGENTGELFF.

This rearrangement joins TRBV6-4 to TRBJ1-2; possible D gene TRBD1, 6 bases. Germline V gives CDR1 MRHNA, CDR2 SNTAGT. Trimming stripped 0 bases from V and 8 bases from J, with 16 bases between. The CDR3 totals 15 residues. The DNA of the CDR3 is TGTGCCAGCAGTGACTCCAATATCCCCAGGGGCGGCTACACCTTC. This sequence encodes CASSDSNIPRGGYTF.

The chain combines TRBV10-2 with TRBJ1-1; D unclear. The germline V gene encodes CDR1 WSHSY and CDR2 SAAADI. Between the trimmed V and J ends, which lost 6 bases and 7 bases, there was a span of 9 bases. CDR3 length: 11 amino acids. CDR3 region: CASSGGGEAFF. For the CDR3, the DNA is TGCGCCAGCAGCGGAGGCGGTGAAGCTTTCTTT.

J is TRBJ1-1 and V is TRBV6-5; D ambiguous. This CDR3 spans 14 amino acids. The germline V gene encodes CDR1 MNHEY and CDR2 SVGAGI. Trimming removed 0 bases at V and 3 bases at J, with 8 bases between. The CDR3 spells CASSYSESYTEAFF. In DNA, the CDR3 is TGTGCCAGCAGTTACTCGGAGTCCTACACTGAAGCTTTCTTT.

This rearrangement joins TRBV29-1 to TRBJ1-1, with D hard to call. Trimming shortened V by 7 bases and J by 1 base, and 7 bases separated the two germline ends. The CDR3 is made up of 11 amino acids. Germline V gene data show CDR1 as SQVTM and CDR2 as ANQGSEA. Written as DNA, the CDR3 is TGCAGCGCCGGGGAGAACACTGAAGCTTTCTTT. It encodes CSAGENTEAFF.

This clone was recorded a few times. This chain uses TRBV29-1 with TRBJ1-2; 8 positions agree with TRBD1. The CDR3 is 15 amino acids. J was trimmed by 8 bases and V by 2 bases; bases with no gene match: 13. The germline V gene has CDR1 SQVTM and CDR2 ANQGSEA. CDR3 bases: TGCAGCGTTGAAAGGGGCGGCGGACAGGGCCTCGGCTACACCTTC. Its translation is CSVERGGGQGLGYTF.

The rearrangement uses TRBV4-1 and TRBJ1-3; unclear D gene. This CDR3 region has 16 residues. V shed 1 base and J shed 7 bases, with 17 bases lying between them. The germline gives CDR1 MGHRA, CDR2 YSYEKL. Here the CDR3 reads CASSQGPRKEHNTIYF. DNA of the CDR3: TGCGCCAGCAGCCAAGGGCCTCGTAAAGAACACAACACCATATATTTT.

The chain links TRBV30 to TRBJ1-6, with TRBD1 as a possible D gene (5 bases). Germline values: CDR1 GTSNPN, CDR2 SVGIG (reference sequence). This CDR3 spans 14 amino acids. V lost 2 bases and J lost 2, with 7 bases in between. CDR3 residues: CAWSRGTYNSPLHF. In nucleotides, the CDR3 is TGTGCCTGGAGTAGGGGCACCTATAATTCACCCCTCCACTTT.

This chain uses TRBV7-8 with TRBJ1-1, with 9 bases that match TRBD1. CDR3 length equals 15 residues. V dropped 5 bases and J dropped 4; count of bases not matched to a gene: 8. Germline assignment: CDR1 SGHVS and CDR2 FQNEAQ. The CDR3 DNA reads TGTGCCAGCAGCCCATTGGACAGGGGTGTCACTGAAGCTTTCTTT. Residues: CASSPLDRGVTEAFF. Looking up the rest from reference TRBV7-8 and TRBJ1-1 gives the full variable domain: GAGVSQSPRYKVAKRGQDVALRCDPISGHVSLFWYQQALGQGPEFLTYFQNEAQLDKSGLPSDRFFAERPEGSVSTLKIQRTQQEDSAVYLCASSPLDRGVTEAFFGQGTRLTVV.

This clone was found once. The rearrangement joins TRBV9 to TRBJ2-1; D is possibly TRBD2 (5 bases). V was shortened by 3 bases and J by 8 bases, with 15 bases between the two germline ends. Looked up from germline, CDR1 is SGDLS and CDR2 is YYNGEE. The CDR3 spans 14 residues. The CDR3 sequence: CASSASPPDYEQFF. CDR3 nucleotide sequence: TGTGCCAGCAGCGCGAGCCCCCCGGACTATGAGCAGTTCTTC. Combining the CDR3 with reference TRBV9 and TRBJ2-1 gives the whole variable domain DSGVTQTPKHLITATGQRVTLRCSPRSGDLSVYWYQQSLDQGLQFLIQYYNGEERAKGNILERFSAQQFPDLHSELNLSSLELGDSALYFCASSASPPDYEQFFGPGTRLTVL.

This chain joins TRBV7-9 and TRBJ1-6; D ambiguous. The CDR3 is 18 amino acids. Per germline, CDR1 SEHNR and CDR2 FQNEAQ (reference sequence). Trimming pared 2 bases from V and 0 bases from J, leaving 14 bases between. The CDR3 DNA reads as TGTGCCAGCAGCTTAACGGCAGTTAGGAGCTCCTATAATTCACCCCTCCACTTT. Translating gives CASSLTAVRSSYNSPLHF.

V is TRBV11-2 and J is TRBJ2-5; 7 bases line up with TRBD2. Trimming removed 1 base from V and 4 bases from J; junction bases left unmatched: 15. Germline V gene lookup returns CDR1 SGHAT and CDR2 FQNNGV. This CDR3 spans 18 amino acids. CDR3 DNA: TGTGCCAGCAGCTTAGGTTGGGGGGGGATTGGGGCTGGAGAGACCCAGTACTTC. This encodes CASSLGWGGIGAGETQYF.

This chain joins TRBV5-1 and TRBJ2-1; 9 nucleotides line up with TRBD1. This CDR3 comprises 15 residues. Unmatched junction bases numbered 5, after V lost 4 bases and J lost 3 bases. Per the germline V gene, CDR1 is SGHRS and CDR2 is YFSETQ. CDR3 amino acids: CASSGTGPYYNEQFF. The DNA for the CDR3 is TGCGCCAGCAGCGGGACAGGGCCCTACTACAATGAGCAGTTCTTC.

The CDR3 reads CASSVRGGRPSYNEQFF. As DNA, the CDR3 is TGTGCCAGCAGCGTCCGCGGGGGGCGGCCTTCCTACAATGAGCAGTTCTTC. The chain has TRBV9 and TRBJ2-1, with 8 bases aligning to TRBD2. The CDR3 is 17 residues long. Germline V gene lookup returns CDR1 SGDLS and CDR2 YYNGEE. With 2 bases clipped from V and 1 base from J, the junction kept 8 bases outside the gene matches.

In DNA form, the CDR3 reads TGTGCCAGCAGCTTACGTCCGGGGACTGAAGCTTTCTTT. This encodes CASSLRPGTEAFF. The chain links TRBV7-9 to TRBJ1-1, with unresolved D. This CDR3 region has 13 residues. Per germline, CDR1 SEHNR and CDR2 FQNEAQ (reference sequence). Trimming pared 2 bases from V and 5 bases from J, leaving 9 bases between. The complete variable domain, with remaining parts taken from reference TRBV7-9 and TRBJ1-1, reads DTGVSQNPRHKITKRGQNVTFRCDPISEHNRLYWYRQTLGQGPEFLTYFQNEAQLEKSRLLSDRFSAERPKGSFSTLEIQRTEQGDSAMYLCASSLRPGTEAFFGQGTRLTVV.

The V and J genes are TRBV27 and TRBJ2-5; a possible D gene is TRBD2 (5 bases). The V and J ends lost 6 bases and 2 bases respectively, with 10 bases between them. The CDR3 has 13 amino acids. Germline CDR1 is MNHEY and CDR2 is SMNVEV (reference sequence). The CDR3 DNA is TGTGCCAGCAGGTTAAAGCGGCAAGAGACCCAGTACTTC. Amino acid sequence: CASRLKRQETQYF.

This clone appeared a few times. The chain joins TRBV2 to TRBJ1-2; D is unclear. V was shortened by 3 bases and J by 0 bases, with 11 bases between the two germline ends. The CDR3 consists of 15 residues. Germline V gene lookup returns CDR1 SNHLY and CDR2 FYNNEI. The CDR3 nucleotides are TGTGCCAGCAGTGAGACCGGGGTAGCTAACTATGGCTACACCTTC. Its protein product is CASSETGVANYGYTF. Together with reference TRBV2 and TRBJ1-2, the CDR3 gives the full variable domain: EPEVTQTPSHQVTQMGQEVILRCVPISNHLYFYWYRQILGQKVEFLVSFYNNEISEKSEIFDDQFSVERPDGSNFTLKIRSTKLEDSAMYFCASSETGVANYGYTFGSGTRLTVV.

The chain joins TRBV3-1 (or the pseudogene TRBV3-2) to TRBJ2-1, with D unresolved. CDR1 LGHDT and CDR2 YNNKEL come from the germline V gene (reference sequence). The CDR3 covers 13 residues. V gave up 3 bases and J gave up 5 bases, with 8 bases separating them. CDR3 in amino acids: CASSQSIDNEQFF. The CDR3 DNA reads TGTGCCAGCAGCCAGTCGATAGACAATGAGCAGTTCTTC.

The V call is TRBV5-1, the J call TRBJ2-2, with D perhaps TRBD1 (6 bases). V lost 3 bases, J lost 6 bases, and 15 bases lay in between. Germline V lookup: CDR1 SGHRS, CDR2 YFSETQ. This CDR3 contains 15 residues. The CDR3 DNA sequence: TGCGCCAGCAGCTCACAGGGAGAAACTGCCGGGGAGCTGTTTTTT. This sequence encodes CASSSQGETAGELFF.

The chain is built from TRBV6-1 and TRBJ2-7; 8 positions match TRBD2. CDR3 length: 17 residues. Germline loops: CDR1 MNHNS, CDR2 SASEGT. Trimming took 1 base from V and 2 from J; bases not matched to a gene: 10. The CDR3: CASSEGVSAGGTYEQYF. The CDR3 nucleotides read TGTGCCAGCAGTGAAGGAGTAAGTGCGGGGGGTACCTACGAGCAGTACTTC.

V and J are TRBV5-6 and TRBJ1-3, with 7 bases aligning to TRBD1. The CDR3 covers 19 residues. With 0 bases clipped from V and 0 bases from J, the junction kept 12 bases outside the gene matches. The germline gives CDR1 SGHDT, CDR2 YYEEEE. CDR3 nucleotide sequence: TGTGCCAGCAGCTTGGCCTTATCGGGACAGCCCGCCTCTGGAAACACCATATATTTT. Residues: CASSLALSGQPASGNTIYF.

The CDR3 DNA is TGTGCCAGCAGCTTAGGTCTCCAGAACGAAGCTTTCTTT. Translating it yields CASSLGLQNEAFF. The V call is TRBV11-3, the J call TRBJ1-1; the D is unclear. This CDR3 region has 13 residues. Germline CDR1 and CDR2: SGHNT and YENEEA. V was shortened by 1 base and J by 8 bases, with 11 bases between the two germline ends.

This rearrangement joins TRBV6-2 or TRBV6-3 to TRBJ2-7; D might be TRBD1 (6 bases). Germline V CDR1 and CDR2: MNHEY, SVGEGT. This CDR3 comprises 16 residues. V was pared by 3 bases and J by 4 bases, with 19 bases between. The CDR3 sequence: CASSYNPLGQLYEQYF. In nucleotides, the CDR3 is TGTGCCAGCAGTTATAACCCTTTGGGACAACTATACGAGCAGTACTTC.

This chain connects TRBV2 to TRBJ1-4; 8 bases match TRBD1. Germline CDR1 and CDR2: SNHLY and FYNNEI. V shed 8 bases and J 15 bases; nucleotides not matched to a gene: 14. This CDR3 comprises 13 residues. The CDR3 DNA is TGTGCCAGCGTCCCGTTTGGACAGGGAATGTTGTTTTTT. It specifies CASVPFGQGMLFF.

CDR3 nucleotide sequence: TGTGCCAGCAGTTTGATATTTAGTGGGACAGGGGATGGGGAGACCCAGTACTTC. Encoded protein: CASSLIFSGTGDGETQYF. The chain carries TRBV27 and TRBJ2-5; 10 nucleotides align to TRBD1. Germline lookup yields CDR1 MNHEY and CDR2 SMNVEV (reference sequence). CDR3 length equals 18 residues. With V trimmed by 3 bases and J by 5 bases, 15 bases remained unmatched.

The rearrangement joins TRBV11-2 to TRBJ1-1; no reliable D call. V lost 1 base to trimming and J lost 1 base, with 7 bases between them. CDR1 is SGHAT, CDR2 FQNNGV, per germline. The CDR3 has 14 residues. CDR3 sequence (DNA): TGTGCCAGCAGCTTAGCCCCGGGGAACACTGAAGCTTTCTTT. Its protein is CASSLAPGNTEAFF.

This chain joins TRBV9 and TRBJ2-7, with TRBD2 matching 7 bases. V lost 3 bases and J lost 3; bases outside the gene matches: 12. The germline V gene encodes CDR1 SGDLS and CDR2 YYNGEE. The CDR3 runs to 16 residues. For the CDR3, the DNA is TGTGCCAGCAGCGGCCCCCAGCGGGGCCGCCTCTACGAGCAGTACTTC. Encoded protein: CASSGPQRGRLYEQYF.

This chain joins TRBV7-6 and TRBJ2-7; D gene unclear. CDR1 is SGHVS and CDR2 is FNYEAQ in the germline V gene. The CDR3 totals 10 residues. V was shortened by 11 bases and J by 4 bases, with 9 bases between the two germline ends. This CDR3 is CAAGLYEQYF. DNA of the CDR3: TGTGCCGCAGGTCTTTACGAGCAGTACTTC.

Concerning this clone itself: The junction shows a germline mismatch at one end, possibly a read error. The CDR3 coding sequence is TGTGCCAGCAGTTACTTACGGGACAGGGGGCAACGGGTTAACTTC. As protein: CASSYLRDRGQRVNF. The chain recombines TRBV6-2 or TRBV6-3 with TRBJ2-7; 12 bases fit TRBD1. The CDR3 has 15 amino acids. Per germline, CDR1 MNHEY and CDR2 SVGEGT.

The CDR3 loop is CASRATGSGNTIYF. CDR3 DNA: TGTGCCAGCAGGGCCACAGGGTCTGGAAACACCATATATTTT. The chain employs TRBV5-6 and TRBJ1-3; D is perhaps TRBD1 (6 bases). The CDR3 has 14 amino acids. Germline assignment: CDR1 SGHDT and CDR2 YYEEEE. Trimming stripped 5 bases from V and 1 base from J, with 10 bases between.

CDR3 nucleotides: TGCGCCAGCAGCCAAGTAAGGGGAATAAGGGCCAGAGGGAACACTGAAGCTTTCTTT. Translation: CASSQVRGIRARGNTEAFF. V and J are TRBV4-1 and TRBJ1-1, with D possibly being TRBD1 (5 bases). CDR1 and CDR2 from the germline V gene are MGHRA and YSYEKL. Trimming left V 1 base short and J 1 base short, with 22 bases between. The CDR3 has 19 amino acids.